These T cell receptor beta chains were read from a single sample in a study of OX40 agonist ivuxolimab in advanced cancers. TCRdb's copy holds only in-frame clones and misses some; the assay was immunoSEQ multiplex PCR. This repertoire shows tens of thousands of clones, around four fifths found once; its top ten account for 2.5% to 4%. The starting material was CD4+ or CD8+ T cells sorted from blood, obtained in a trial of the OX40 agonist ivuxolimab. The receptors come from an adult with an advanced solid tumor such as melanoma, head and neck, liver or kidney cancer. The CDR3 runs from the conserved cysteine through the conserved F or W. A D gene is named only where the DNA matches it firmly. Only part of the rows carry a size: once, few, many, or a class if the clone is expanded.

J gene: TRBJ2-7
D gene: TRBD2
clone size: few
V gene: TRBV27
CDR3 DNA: TGTGCCAGCAGTTTTAAGCTAGCGGGTGCTAGCTCCTACGAGCAGTACTTC
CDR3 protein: CASSFKLAGASSYEQYF

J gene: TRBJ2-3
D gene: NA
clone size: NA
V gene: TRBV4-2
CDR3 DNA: TGTGCCAGCAGCCAAGATGGGGGGTTCCCAGATACGCAGTATTTT
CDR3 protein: CASSQDGGFPDTQYF

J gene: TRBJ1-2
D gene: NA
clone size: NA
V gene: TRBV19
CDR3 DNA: TGTGCCAGTAGTTACCCCCCAGGGTATGGCTACACCTTC
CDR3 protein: CASSYPPGYGYTF

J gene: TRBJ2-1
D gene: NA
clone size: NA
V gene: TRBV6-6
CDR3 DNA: TGTGCCAGCAGGCTGGACAGCCACAATGAGCAGTTCTTC
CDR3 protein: CASRLDSHNEQFF

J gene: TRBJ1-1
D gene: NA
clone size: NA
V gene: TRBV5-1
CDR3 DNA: TGCGCCAGCAGCTTCGAAAGGTCGTACACTGAAGCTTTCTTT
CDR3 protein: CASSFERSYTEAFF

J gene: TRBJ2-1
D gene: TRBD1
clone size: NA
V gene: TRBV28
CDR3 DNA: TGTGCCAGCAGTGTCCCGGGACAGGGTCGGAATGAGCAGTTCTTC
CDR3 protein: CASSVPGQGRNEQFF

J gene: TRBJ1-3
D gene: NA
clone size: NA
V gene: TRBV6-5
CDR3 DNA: TGTGCCAGCAGTACGCCCGGGGTGGATCTGAACACCATATATTTT
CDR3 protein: CASSTPGVDLNTIYF

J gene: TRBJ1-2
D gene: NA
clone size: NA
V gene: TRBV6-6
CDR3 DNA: TGTGCCAGCAGTCCTGACAGCGGAGGGTATGGCTACACCTTC
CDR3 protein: CASSPDSGGYGYTF

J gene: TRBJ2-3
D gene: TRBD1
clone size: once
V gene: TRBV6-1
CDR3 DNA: TGTGCCAGCAGTGAACAGGGGGCGGAAACAGATACGCAGTATTTT
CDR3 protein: CASSEQGAETDTQYF

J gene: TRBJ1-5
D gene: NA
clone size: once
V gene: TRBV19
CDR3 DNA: TGTGCCAGTAGGGGGGGACCCAATCAGCCCCAGCATTTT
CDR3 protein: CASRGGPNQPQHF

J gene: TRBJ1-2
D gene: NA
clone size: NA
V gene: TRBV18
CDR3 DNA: TGTGCCAGCTCACCCGACTATGGCTACACCTTC
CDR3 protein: CASSPDYGYTF

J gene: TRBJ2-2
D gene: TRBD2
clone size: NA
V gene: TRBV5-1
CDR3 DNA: TGCGCCAGCAGCTTGGGAGCGGGGGGAACACCGGAGGAGCTGTTTTTT
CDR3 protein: CASSLGAGGTPEELFF

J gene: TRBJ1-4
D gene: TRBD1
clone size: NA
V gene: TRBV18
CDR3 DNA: TGTGCCAGCTCACCACAGGGACAGGATAATGAAAAACTGTTTTTT
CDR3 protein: CASSPQGQDNEKLFF

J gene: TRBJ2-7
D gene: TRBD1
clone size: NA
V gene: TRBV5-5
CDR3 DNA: TGTGCCAGCACCACATACCCCGGGACAGCCTCCTACGAGCAGTACTTC
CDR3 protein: CASTTYPGTASYEQYF

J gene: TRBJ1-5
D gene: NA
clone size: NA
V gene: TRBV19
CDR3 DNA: TGTGCCAGTAGTACTGGCCTCAATCAGCCCCAGCATTTT
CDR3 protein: CASSTGLNQPQHF